The sequence of this T cell receptor beta chain was determined in a study of T cell changes during pregnancy in multiple sclerosis. Libraries were prepared by immunoSEQ multiplex PCR; TCRdb keeps only in-frame clonotypes and omits some of them. The table shows around 61,000 clones, with around nine tenths occurring only once. Material: peripheral blood, obtained in the third trimester of pregnancy. This TCR was recovered from a female donor in good health, enrolled as a control in a pregnancy study.

This CDR3 is CASSITEAFF. The CDR3 DNA is TGTGCCAGCAGCATCACTGAAGCTTTCTTT. V gene TRBV28 combines with J gene TRBJ1-1, with D unresolved. There are 10 residues in the CDR3. Germline CDR1 MDHEN, CDR2 SYDVKM. V gave up 6 bases and J gave up 4 bases, with 3 bases separating them.